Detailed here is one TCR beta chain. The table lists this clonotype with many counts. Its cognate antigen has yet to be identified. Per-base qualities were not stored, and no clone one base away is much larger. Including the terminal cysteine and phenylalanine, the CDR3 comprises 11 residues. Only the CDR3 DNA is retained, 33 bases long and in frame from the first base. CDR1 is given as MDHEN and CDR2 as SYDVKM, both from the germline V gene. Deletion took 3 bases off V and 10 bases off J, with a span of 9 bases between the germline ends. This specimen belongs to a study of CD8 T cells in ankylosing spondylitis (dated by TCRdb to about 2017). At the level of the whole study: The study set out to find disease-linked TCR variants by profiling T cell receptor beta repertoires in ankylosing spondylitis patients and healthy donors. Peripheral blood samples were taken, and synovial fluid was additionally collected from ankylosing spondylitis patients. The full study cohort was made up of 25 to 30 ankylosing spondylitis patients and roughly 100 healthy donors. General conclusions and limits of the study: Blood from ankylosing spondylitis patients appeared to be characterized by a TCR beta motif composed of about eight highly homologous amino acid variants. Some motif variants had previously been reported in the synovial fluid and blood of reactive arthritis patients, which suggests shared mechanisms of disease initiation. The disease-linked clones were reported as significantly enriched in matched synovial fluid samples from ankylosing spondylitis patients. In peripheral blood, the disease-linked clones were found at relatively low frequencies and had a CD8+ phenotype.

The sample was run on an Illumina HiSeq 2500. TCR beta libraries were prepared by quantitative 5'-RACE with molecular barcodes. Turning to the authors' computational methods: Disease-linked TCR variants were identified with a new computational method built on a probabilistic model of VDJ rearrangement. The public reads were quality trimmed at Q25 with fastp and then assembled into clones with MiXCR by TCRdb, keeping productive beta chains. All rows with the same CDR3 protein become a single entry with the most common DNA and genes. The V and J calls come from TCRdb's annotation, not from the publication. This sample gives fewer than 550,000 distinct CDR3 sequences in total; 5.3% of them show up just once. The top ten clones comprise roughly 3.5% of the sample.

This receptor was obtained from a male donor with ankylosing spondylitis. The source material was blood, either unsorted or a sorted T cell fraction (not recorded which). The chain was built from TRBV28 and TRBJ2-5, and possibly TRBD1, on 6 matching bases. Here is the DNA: TGTGCCAGCAGTTTCAGGGGAGACCAGTACTTC. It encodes CASSFRGDQYF.